This T cell receptor beta chain derives from a study of T-cell reconstitution after alpha-beta-depleted transplantation in children. Unique molecular identifiers were used to barcode this TCRbeta library. Each CDR3 protein gets one entry after TCRdb re-called the PCR reads with MiXCR. The data hold about 500,000 distinct CDR3 sequences, with about 33% observed a single time. This clonotype appeared a few times. CDR1 is SGHDT, CDR2 YYEEEE, per germline. CDR3 size: 15 residues. V gave up 4 bases and J gave up 8 bases, with 21 bases separating them. The J gene is TRBJ1-1, the V gene TRBV5-6, with D perhaps TRBD1 (6 bases). Specimen: PBMCs from the stem cell graft donor, collected from the stem cell graft. The TCR sequence derives from a human donor who donated a stem cell graft to a child with aplastic anemia. The CDR3 DNA is TGTGCCAGCAGCGGGGGAGGGCAGGGACAAGTCGAAGCTTTCTTT. It specifies CASSGGGQGQVEAFF. The variable domain in full, with the rest retrieved from reference TRBV5-6 and TRBJ1-1, is DAGVTQSPTHLIKTRGQQVTLRCSPKSGHDTVSWYQQALGQGPQFIFQYYEEEERQRGNFPDRFSGHQFPNYSSELNVNALLLGDSALYLCASSGGGQGQVEAFFGQGTRLTVV.